This T cell receptor beta chain was documented in a study of CD8 T cells in ankylosing spondylitis (dated by TCRdb to 2015 to 2018). About the full investigation: The study set out to find disease-linked TCR variants by profiling T cell receptor beta repertoires in ankylosing spondylitis patients and healthy donors. The full study cohort comprised 20 to 25 ankylosing spondylitis patients and about 110 healthy donors. Samples of peripheral blood were taken, and for ankylosing spondylitis patients, synovial fluid was collected as well. Overall study results and their limits: A TCR beta motif of several highly homologous amino acid variants appeared characteristic of blood from ankylosing spondylitis patients. Significant enrichment of the disease-linked clones was reported in matched synovial fluid samples from ankylosing spondylitis patients. Some of the motif variants had been reported before in the synovial fluid and blood of reactive arthritis patients, a finding that suggests common disease-initiation mechanisms. The disease-linked clones showed a CD8+ phenotype and occurred at relatively low frequencies in peripheral blood.

TCRdb lists the instrument as Illumina HiSeq 2500. TCR beta libraries were prepared by quantitative 5'-RACE with molecular barcodes. The published analysis was carried out like this. A new computational method based on a probabilistic model of VDJ rearrangement was used to identify disease-linked TCR variants. The public sequencing data were trimmed at Q25 with fastp and processed into clonotypes with MiXCR by TCRdb, which kept only in-frame beta chains. All rows with the same CDR3 protein become a single entry with the most common DNA and genes. TCRdb's processing, not the authors' own work, is the source of the V and J calls. This sample is represented by some 120,000 distinct CDR3 sequences; approximately 13% of them were singletons. The leading ten clones occupy about 2.7% of the sample. This clonotype has a handful of counts. Which antigen it targets is not known. Per-base qualities were not stored, and no clone one base away is much larger.

The germline V and J ends show losses of 6 bases and 4 bases respectively, and no gene match explains 6 bases of the junction. CDR1 and CDR2 (MNHNS, SASEGT) derive from the germline V gene. Including cysteine and phenylalanine, the CDR3 has 14 amino acids. Only the CDR3 portion is preserved as DNA: 42 bases, with reading frame beginning at the first base. The chain is assembled from TRBV6-1 and TRBJ2-3, with 8 bases matching TRBD2. This TCR was sampled from a female donor with ankylosing spondylitis or in good health (not recorded which). Sequencing was performed on blood, either unsorted or a sorted T cell fraction (not recorded which). The DNA sequence reads TGTGCCAGCAGGACACGGGGGGGGCCAGATACGCAGTATTTT. It translates to CASRTRGGPDTQYF.